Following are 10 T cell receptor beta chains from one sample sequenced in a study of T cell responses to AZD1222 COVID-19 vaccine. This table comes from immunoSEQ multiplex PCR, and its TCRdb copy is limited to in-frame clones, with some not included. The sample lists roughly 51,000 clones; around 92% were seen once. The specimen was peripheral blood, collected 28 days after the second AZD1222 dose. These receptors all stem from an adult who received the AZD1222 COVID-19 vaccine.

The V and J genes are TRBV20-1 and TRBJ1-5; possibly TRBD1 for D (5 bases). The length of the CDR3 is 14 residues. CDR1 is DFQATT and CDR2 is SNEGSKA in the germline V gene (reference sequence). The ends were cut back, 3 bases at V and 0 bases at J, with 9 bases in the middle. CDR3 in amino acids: CSASGGNSNQPQHF. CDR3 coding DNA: TGCAGTGCTAGTGGGGGAAATAGCAATCAGCCCCAGCATTTT.

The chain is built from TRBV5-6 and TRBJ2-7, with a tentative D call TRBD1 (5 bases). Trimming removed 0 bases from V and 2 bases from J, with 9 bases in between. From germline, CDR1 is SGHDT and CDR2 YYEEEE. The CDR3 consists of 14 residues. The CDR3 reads CASSLGEGAYEQYF. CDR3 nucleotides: TGTGCCAGCAGCTTGGGCGAAGGGGCCTACGAGCAGTACTTC. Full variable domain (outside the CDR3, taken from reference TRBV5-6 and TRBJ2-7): DAGVTQSPTHLIKTRGQQVTLRCSPKSGHDTVSWYQQALGQGPQFIFQYYEEEERQRGNFPDRFSGHQFPNYSSELNVNALLLGDSALYLCASSLGEGAYEQYFGPGTRLTVT.

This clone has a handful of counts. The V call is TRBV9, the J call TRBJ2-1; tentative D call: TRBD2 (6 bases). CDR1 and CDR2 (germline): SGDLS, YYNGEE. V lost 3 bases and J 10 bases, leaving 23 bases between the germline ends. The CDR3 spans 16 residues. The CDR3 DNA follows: TGTGCCAGCAGCGGGACTTTGGGACTGGGTAATTCCGAGCAGTTCTTC. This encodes CASSGTLGLGNSEQFF.

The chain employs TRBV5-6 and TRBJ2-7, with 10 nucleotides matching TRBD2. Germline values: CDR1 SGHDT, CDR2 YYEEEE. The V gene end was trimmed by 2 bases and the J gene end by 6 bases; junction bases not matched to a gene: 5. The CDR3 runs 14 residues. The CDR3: CASSFLAGVSEQYF. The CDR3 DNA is TGTGCCAGCAGCTTTCTAGCGGGAGTATCCGAGCAGTACTTC. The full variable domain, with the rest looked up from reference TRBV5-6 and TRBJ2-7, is DAGVTQSPTHLIKTRGQQVTLRCSPKSGHDTVSWYQQALGQGPQFIFQYYEEEERQRGNFPDRFSGHQFPNYSSELNVNALLLGDSALYLCASSFLAGVSEQYFGPGTRLTVT.

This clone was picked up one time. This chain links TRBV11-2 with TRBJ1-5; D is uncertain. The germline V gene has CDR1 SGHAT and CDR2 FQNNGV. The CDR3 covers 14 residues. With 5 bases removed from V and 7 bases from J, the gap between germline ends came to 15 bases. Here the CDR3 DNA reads TGTGCCAGCAGCGAATACATAGGCGGCCAGCCCCAGCATTTT. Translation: CASSEYIGGQPQHF.

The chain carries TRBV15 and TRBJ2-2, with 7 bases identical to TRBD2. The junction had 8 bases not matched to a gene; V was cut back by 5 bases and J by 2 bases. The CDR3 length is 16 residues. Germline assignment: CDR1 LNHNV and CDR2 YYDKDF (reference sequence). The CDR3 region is CATSGGLVLNTGELFF. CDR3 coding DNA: TGTGCCACCAGCGGCGGACTAGTCCTAAACACCGGGGAGCTGTTTTTT.

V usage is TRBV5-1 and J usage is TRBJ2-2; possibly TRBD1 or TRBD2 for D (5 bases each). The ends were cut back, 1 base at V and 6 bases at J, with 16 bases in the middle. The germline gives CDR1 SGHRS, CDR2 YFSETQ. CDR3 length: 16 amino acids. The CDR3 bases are TGCGCCAGCAGCTTGTCATCCCAGGGACGGGCCGGGGAGCTGTTTTTT. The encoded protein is CASSLSSQGRAGELFF.

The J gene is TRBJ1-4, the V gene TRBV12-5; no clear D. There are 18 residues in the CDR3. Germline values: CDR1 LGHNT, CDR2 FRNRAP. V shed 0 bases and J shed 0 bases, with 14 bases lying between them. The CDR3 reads CASGLVLVPPATNEKLFF. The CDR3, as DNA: TGTGCTAGTGGTTTGGTACTTGTTCCGCCGGCAACTAATGAAAAACTGTTTTTT.

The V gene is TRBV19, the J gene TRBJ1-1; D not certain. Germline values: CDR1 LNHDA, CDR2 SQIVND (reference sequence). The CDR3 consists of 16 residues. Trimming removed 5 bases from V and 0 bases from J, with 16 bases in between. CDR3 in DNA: TGTGCCAGTAGTCGGCCAGGTGATGCCTTGAACACTGAAGCTTTCTTT. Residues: CASSRPGDALNTEAFF.

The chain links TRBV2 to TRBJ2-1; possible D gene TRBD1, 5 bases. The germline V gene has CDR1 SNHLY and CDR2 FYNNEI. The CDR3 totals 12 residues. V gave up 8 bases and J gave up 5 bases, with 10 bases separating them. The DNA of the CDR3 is TGTGCCAGCTTAGAACAGGACAATGAGCAGTTCTTC. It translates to CASLEQDNEQFF.